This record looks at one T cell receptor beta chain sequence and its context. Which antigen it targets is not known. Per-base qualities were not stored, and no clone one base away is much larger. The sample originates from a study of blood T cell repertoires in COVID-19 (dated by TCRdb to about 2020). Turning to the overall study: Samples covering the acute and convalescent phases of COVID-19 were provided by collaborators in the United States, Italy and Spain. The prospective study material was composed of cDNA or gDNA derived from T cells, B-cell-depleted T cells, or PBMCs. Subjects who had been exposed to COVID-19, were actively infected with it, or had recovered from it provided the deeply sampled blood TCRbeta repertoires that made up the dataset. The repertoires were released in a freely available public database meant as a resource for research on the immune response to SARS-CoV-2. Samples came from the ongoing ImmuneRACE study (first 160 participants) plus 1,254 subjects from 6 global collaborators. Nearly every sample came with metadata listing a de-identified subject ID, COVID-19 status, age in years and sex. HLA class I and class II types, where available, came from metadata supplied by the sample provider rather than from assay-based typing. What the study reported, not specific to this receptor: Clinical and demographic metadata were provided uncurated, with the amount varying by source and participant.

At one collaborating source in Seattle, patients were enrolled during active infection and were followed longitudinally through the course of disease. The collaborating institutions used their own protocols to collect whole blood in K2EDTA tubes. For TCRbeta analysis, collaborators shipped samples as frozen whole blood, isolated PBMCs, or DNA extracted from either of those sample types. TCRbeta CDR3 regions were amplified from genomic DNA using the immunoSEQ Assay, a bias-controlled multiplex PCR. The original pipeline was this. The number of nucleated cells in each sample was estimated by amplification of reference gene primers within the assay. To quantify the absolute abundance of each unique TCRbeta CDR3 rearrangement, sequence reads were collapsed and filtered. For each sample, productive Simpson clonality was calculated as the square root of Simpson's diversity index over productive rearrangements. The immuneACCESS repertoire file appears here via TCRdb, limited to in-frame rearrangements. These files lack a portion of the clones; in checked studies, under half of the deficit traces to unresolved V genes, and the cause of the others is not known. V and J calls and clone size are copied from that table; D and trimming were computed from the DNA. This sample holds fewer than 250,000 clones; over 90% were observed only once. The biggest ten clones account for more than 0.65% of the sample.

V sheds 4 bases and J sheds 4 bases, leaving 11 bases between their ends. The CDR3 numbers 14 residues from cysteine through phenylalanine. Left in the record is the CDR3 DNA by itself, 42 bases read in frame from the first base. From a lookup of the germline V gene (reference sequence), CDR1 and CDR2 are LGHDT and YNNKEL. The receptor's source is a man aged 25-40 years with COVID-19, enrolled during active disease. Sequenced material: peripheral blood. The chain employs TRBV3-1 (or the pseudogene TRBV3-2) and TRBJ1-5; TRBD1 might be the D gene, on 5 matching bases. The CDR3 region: CASSPAGLNQPQHF. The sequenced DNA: TGTGCCAGCAGCCCGGCAGGGCTGAATCAGCCCCAGCATTTT.